The clone carrying this T cell receptor beta chain appeared a few times. Its antigen is currently unknown. This entry comes from a study of regulatory T cells in long-lasting Graves disease. Study findings and constraints: There was favoring of TRBV28, TRBJ1-2 and TRBJ2-5 in persistent disease. Whereas new patients shared some 990 public clonotypes, persistent patients shared more, at 2,500 to 3,500.

Building the TCR beta libraries relied on iRepertoire HTBI primers, and CDR3 regions underwent Arm-PCR. Each CDR3 protein gets one entry after TCRdb re-called the multiplex PCR reads with MiXCR. The data show a few hundred thousand distinct CDR3 sequences, roughly 19% seen once. Time point noted: newly diagnosed GD, antithyroid drugs for less than 3 months. PBMC RNA served as the TCR library source. Around 9 milliliters of peripheral blood were drawn into EDTA tubes. From germline, CDR1 is SGHNT and CDR2 YYREEE (reference sequence). This CDR3 is 14 amino acids long. Trimming removed 4 bases at V and 4 bases at J, with 14 bases between. These data also featured in a second study, about T cells in Graves' hyperthyroidism and ophthalmopathy. This second report adds: It was considered stable Graves' hyperthyroidism when ophthalmopathy did not progress within 18 months.

The specimen was peripheral blood mononuclear cells (PBMCs), collected at new diagnosis, from a patient treated with antithyroid drugs. The clonotype was recovered from a young woman with Graves disease. This chain links TRBV5-4 with TRBJ1-1; D uncertain. In nucleotides, the CDR3 is TGTGCCAGCAGCCGGGCGGGATTTAGCACTGAAGCTTTCTTT. Amino acids: CASSRAGFSTEAFF.